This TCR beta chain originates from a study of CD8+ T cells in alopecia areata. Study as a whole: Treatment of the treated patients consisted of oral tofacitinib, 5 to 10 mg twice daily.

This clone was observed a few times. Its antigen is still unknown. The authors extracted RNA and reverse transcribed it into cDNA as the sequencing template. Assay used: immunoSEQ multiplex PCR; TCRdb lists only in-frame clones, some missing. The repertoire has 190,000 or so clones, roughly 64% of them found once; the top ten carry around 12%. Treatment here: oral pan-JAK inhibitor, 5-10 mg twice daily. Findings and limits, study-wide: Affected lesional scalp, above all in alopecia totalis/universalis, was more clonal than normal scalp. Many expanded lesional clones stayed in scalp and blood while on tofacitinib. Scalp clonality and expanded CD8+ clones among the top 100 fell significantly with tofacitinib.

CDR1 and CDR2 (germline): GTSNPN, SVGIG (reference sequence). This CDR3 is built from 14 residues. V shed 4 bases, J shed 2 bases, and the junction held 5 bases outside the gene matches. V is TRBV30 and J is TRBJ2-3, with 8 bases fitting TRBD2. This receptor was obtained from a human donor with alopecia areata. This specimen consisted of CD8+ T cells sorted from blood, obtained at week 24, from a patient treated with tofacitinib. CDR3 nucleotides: TGTGCCTGGACCGGGACTAGTCACACAGATACGCAGTATTTT. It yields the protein CAWTGTSHTDTQYF.